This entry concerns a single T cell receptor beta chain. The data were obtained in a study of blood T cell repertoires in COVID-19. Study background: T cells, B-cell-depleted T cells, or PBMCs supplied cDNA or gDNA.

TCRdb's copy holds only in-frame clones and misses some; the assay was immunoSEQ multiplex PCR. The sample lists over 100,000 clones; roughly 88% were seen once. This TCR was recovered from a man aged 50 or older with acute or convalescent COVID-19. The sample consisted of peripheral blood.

The CDR3 spells CASSLFAGANYGYTF. The CDR3 region has the DNA TGTGCCAGCAGCTTATTCGCGGGAGCTAACTATGGCTACACCTTC. This chain links TRBV11-2 with TRBJ1-2, with no clear D. Germline assignment: CDR1 SGHAT and CDR2 FQNNGV. The V gene lost 2 bases and the J gene lost 0 bases, with 10 bases spanning the gap. The length of the CDR3 is 15 residues.